This T cell receptor (beta chain) came from a study of CD8+ T cells in alopecia areata. Findings and limits, study-wide: Sequencing of scalp samples also captures resident alphabeta T cells of normal skin.

This clone was seen repeatedly, ten times or more. The antigen is unknown. The CDR3 extends over 15 amino acids. Per the germline V gene, CDR1 is PRHDT and CDR2 is FYEKMQ (reference sequence). Trimming took off 0 bases at V and 0 bases at J, with 7 bases between the two ends. Reverse transcribed after extraction, RNA yielded cDNA as the sequencing template. TCRdb's table, derived via immunoSEQ multiplex PCR, lists solely in-frame clones and lacks some. The data contain 190,000 or so clones, 60% of them singletons. The treatment: oral pan-JAK inhibitor, 5-10 mg twice daily. The clonotype comes from a human donor with alopecia areata. The chain combines TRBV13 with TRBJ2-3; tentative D call: TRBD2 (6 bases). The material was CD4+ T cells sorted from blood, obtained at week 4, from a patient treated with tofacitinib. CDR3 in amino acids: CASSLGTRSTDTQYF. The CDR3 region has the DNA TGTGCCAGCAGCTTAGGGACTAGGAGCACAGATACGCAGTATTTT.